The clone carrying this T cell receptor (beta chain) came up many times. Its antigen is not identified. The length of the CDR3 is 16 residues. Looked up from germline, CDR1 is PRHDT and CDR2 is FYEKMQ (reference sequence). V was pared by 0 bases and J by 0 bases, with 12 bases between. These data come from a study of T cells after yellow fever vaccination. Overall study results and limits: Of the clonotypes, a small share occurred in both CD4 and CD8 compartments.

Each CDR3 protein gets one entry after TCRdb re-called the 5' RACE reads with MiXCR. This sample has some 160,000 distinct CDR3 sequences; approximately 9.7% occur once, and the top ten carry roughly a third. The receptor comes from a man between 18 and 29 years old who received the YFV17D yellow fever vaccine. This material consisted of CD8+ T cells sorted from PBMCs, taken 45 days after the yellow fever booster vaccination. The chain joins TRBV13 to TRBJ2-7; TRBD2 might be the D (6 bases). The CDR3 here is CASSLGGPGDSYEQYF. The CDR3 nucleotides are TGTGCCAGCAGCTTAGGAGGTCCGGGGGACTCCTACGAGCAGTACTTC.